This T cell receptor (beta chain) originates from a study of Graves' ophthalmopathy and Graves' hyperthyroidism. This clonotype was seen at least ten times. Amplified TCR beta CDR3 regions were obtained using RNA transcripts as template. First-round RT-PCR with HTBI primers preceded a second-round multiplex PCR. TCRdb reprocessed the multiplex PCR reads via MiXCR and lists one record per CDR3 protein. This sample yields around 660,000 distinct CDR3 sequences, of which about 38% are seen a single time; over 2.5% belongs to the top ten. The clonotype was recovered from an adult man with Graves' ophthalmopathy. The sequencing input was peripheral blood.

The CDR3 DNA sequence: TGCGCCAGCAGCGCGAGCGACACCGGGGAGCTGTTTTTT. Its translation: CASSASDTGELFF. V usage is TRBV5-1 and J usage is TRBJ2-2; D ambiguous. Germline V CDR1 and CDR2: SGHRS, YFSETQ. This CDR3 region has 13 residues. V was pared by 4 bases and J by 3 bases, with 7 bases between.